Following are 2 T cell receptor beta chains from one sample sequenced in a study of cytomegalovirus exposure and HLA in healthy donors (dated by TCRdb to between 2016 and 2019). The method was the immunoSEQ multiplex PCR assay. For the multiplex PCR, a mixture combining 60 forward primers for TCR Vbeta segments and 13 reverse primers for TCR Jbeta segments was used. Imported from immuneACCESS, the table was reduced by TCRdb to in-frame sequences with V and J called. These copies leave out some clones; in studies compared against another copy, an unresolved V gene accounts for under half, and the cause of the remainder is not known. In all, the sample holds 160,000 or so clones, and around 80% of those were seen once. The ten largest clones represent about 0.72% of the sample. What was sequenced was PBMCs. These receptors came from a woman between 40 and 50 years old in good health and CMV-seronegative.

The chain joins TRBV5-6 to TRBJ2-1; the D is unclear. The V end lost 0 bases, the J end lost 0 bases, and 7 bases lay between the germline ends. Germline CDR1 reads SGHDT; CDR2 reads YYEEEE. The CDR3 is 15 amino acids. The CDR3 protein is CASSLGQVSYNEQFF. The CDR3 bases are TGTGCCAGCAGCTTGGGGCAGGTCTCCTACAATGAGCAGTTCTTC.

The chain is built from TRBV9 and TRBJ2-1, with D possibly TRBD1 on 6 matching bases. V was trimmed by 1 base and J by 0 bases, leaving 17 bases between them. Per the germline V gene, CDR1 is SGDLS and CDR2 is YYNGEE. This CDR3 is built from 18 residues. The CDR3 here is CASSVTPLGQSSYNEQFF. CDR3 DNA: TGTGCCAGCAGCGTAACTCCTCTAGGACAGAGCTCCTACAATGAGCAGTTCTTC.